The present entry profiles one TCR beta chain with its context. This clone was recorded a few times. What this receptor recognizes is not known. Base-call qualities are not available, and no considerably larger clone is one nucleotide away. Receptors were amplified or captured by the immunoSEQ multiplex PCR assay. For the multiplex PCR, a mixture combining 60 forward primers for TCR Vbeta segments and 13 reverse primers for TCR Jbeta segments was used. The CDR3 region of rearranged TCR beta genes was amplified from genomic DNA by a multiplex PCR assay. The Illumina HiSeq System was used to sequence the amplified TCR beta libraries as 87-base-pair reads. In the source study's methods: In a later analysis, roughly 80 million unique TCR beta chains were counted across the 666 repertoires, and roughly 10 million of these chains were shared by at least two donors. To remove PCR and sequencing errors, raw reads were error-corrected and collapsed into unique sequences using a nearest-neighbor algorithm that merged closely related sequences. CDR3 sequences were aligned to IMGT reference sequences to assign V, D and J gene segments. For a sequence to be retained, a match of at least six nucleotides was required to both a V gene segment and a J gene segment. Rearrangements were called productive when the CDR3 lacked stop codons and stayed in frame with V and J; all others were non-productive. CDR3 was defined according to IMGT convention as the region running from the second conserved V-encoded cysteine to the conserved J-encoded phenylalanine. Sequences without an unambiguous match to a single V gene segment were excluded from the earlier analysis of a few hundred of the donors. In an earlier analysis of about 590 of the donors, a V segment was called functional when productive rearrangements were above 56.7%, and segregating when the standard deviation between donors exceeded 5%. A statistical classification framework was built for diagnosing cytomegalovirus status from the catalog of TCR beta chain sequences. A later analysis assigned V and J genes by comparing TCR nucleotide sequences with IMGT/GENE-DB human TR gene sequences. The TCRdist pipeline was used in a later analysis to assign CDR3 sequences and most-parsimonious VDJ recombination scenarios. In a later analysis, each TCR beta chain was defined by its CDR3 amino acid sequence together with its V-gene family, and reads without a unique V-gene family were excluded. As a way to deal with suspected cross-contamination and a sequencing artifact, a later analysis dropped 450 to 600 nucleotide sequences that were highly shared and had low generation probability. For each public chain, a later analysis derived a clonal expansion index from normalized ranks of inferred template counts within each repertoire. A later analysis computed generation probabilities with a VDJ recombination model fitted to out-of-frame rearrangements, and checked the results against IGoR. In a later analysis, TCR-TCR, TCR-HLA and TCR-CMV co-occurrence was scored with hypergeometric tests, and a repertoire-size bias correction was applied to TCR pairs. False discovery rates were estimated in a later analysis by permuting HLA or CMV assignments 20 times. A later analysis grouped co-occurring TCRs with DBSCAN, adding TCRdist sequence similarity when clustering within HLA-allele-positive subsets. Repertoires with fewer than 30,000 or more than 120,000 public chains, plus five repertoires with anomalous nucleotide sharing, were excluded from co-occurrence clustering. Entries here come from immuneACCESS through TCRdb and include only in-frame sequences with V and J called. Some clones fail to appear in such tables; in the studies checked, an unresolved V gene covers under half of the shortfall, and the cause of the remainder is unknown. The V and J calls and clone size are taken from that table; D and trimming were inferred from the DNA. For this sample there are over 150,000 clones; approximately 80% appear just once. Under 7.5% of the sample rests with the top ten.

The cohort comprised more than 550 healthy bone marrow donors. All cohort members were sampled while nominally healthy, although unrecorded immune exposures were likely present. The donor was CMV seropositive and belonged to the group of about 290 seropositive cohort members. Every donor gave a peripheral blood sample, and the peripheral blood mononuclear cells from that sample were used for TCR beta sequencing. The Qiagen DNeasy Blood Extraction Kit was used to extract genomic DNA from the blood cell samples. The record originates from a study of cytomegalovirus exposure and HLA in healthy donors (dated by TCRdb to the late 2010s). About the full investigation: In an earlier analysis of 587 of the donors, around 300 Gb of sequence data and 90 million to 120 million unique TCR beta sequences from 180 million or so T cells were reported. Around 300 gigabases of sequencing data and roughly 90 million unique TCR sequences were included in an early release covering about 620 HLA-typed donors. The genetic ancestry cluster associated with self-reported Caucasian donors included over 80% of the 300 to 400 genotyped donors. The aim of the study was to test whether cataloging public T cell receptors could identify signatures of past pathogen exposure. The study profiled the T cell repertoires of around 700 subjects by immunosequencing and related them to cytomegalovirus serostatus. Along with the approximately 600-subject first cohort, a separate validation cohort of over 90 different subjects was used. To predict cytomegalovirus infection status, the study combined high-throughput TCR immunosequencing, statistical association of individual TCRs with disease status, and machine learning. A later analysis re-examined previously published TCR beta repertoires from roughly 720 donors and added high-resolution HLA genotyping to investigate patterns of TCR occurrence. Rather than using new phenotypic data, the later analysis identified candidate immune exposures from TCR beta sequences and from how often those sequences occurred across donors. An earlier analysis of some 500 of the donors applied high-throughput TCR beta sequencing to assess whether each TCR beta V gene segment acted as functional or pseudogenic. Donor age, sex, ethnicity and CMV serostatus were compiled alongside the repertoire data. A later genetic analysis used genome-wide SNP genotypes for about 65% of the roughly 670 donors, treating that subset as a discovery cohort. Every discovery cohort repertoire had been produced on one sequencing platform. Class I and class II HLA loci were covered by the typing at four-digit resolution. Typing coverage differed by locus: A, B, C, DRB1 and DQB1 were typed in about 620-630 donors, DQA1 in 500 to 550, DPA1 in around 610, and DPB1 in just under 480. Because of strong linkage in the cohort, roughly five DR-DQ haplotypes were treated as single units for association and clustering. Across some 400 genotyped donors of the cohort, an average of roughly 250,000 unique TCR beta nucleotide sequences per donor were sequenced, and about a sixth of those sequences were non-productive. What the study reported, not specific to this receptor: Because counts were too low, 15 to 20 rarely observed V segments, including chromosome 9 orphons, were left out of the earlier analysis of about 620 of the donors. In vitro tests confirmed that a few of the cytomegalovirus-associated TCR beta chains recognize cytomegalovirus antigens. In an earlier analysis of about 540 of the donors, most TCR beta V segments were observed in productive rearrangements about 87% or about 30% of the time, broadly matching IMGT annotations. In a later analysis, several top co-occurrence clusters were reported to appear linked to parvovirus B19, influenza, CMV and Epstein-Barr virus. In a later genetic analysis, a missense DCLRE1C variant was associated with V-gene and J-gene trimming of TCR beta chains, and the association was replicated in an independent cohort. The study gave a list of about 170 TCR beta chains associated with cytomegalovirus. Because HLA typing was unavailable for some donors at each locus, only the typed subset was used in association tests. Sequencing depth was assumed to be roughly uniform across donors in the presence/absence analyses, though that assumption may not hold. Cytomegalovirus status was reported to be diagnosed by the classifier with high specificity and sensitivity in both the original and validation cohorts. According to a later analysis, most CMV-associated TCR beta chains appeared to be HLA-restricted, and the HLA associations seemed to be driven largely by CMV exposure. Some IMGT-functional V segments, including TRBV6-2 and TRBV6-3, could not be distinguished by the 87-base-pair reads and were therefore excluded. In a later analysis, the rate of TCR association differed among HLA loci, with DRB1 alleles having the most associated TCRs and HLA-C alleles having the fewest. Most TCR sequences were observed very rarely across donors, whereas some public TCRs were present in many individuals. It was suggested by the authors that the approach could potentially be generalized to other disease states and immunological phenotypes. A further reported finding was that TCR beta sequences accurately predicted the HLA-A and HLA-B alleles for most subjects in the first cohort. Strong co-occurrence of HLA alleles, especially DR and DQ, made assigning TCR associations to individual alleles difficult. Only TCR beta chains were sequenced in this cohort, and the absence of alpha or paired-chain data limited detectable features. A cluster of highly shared sequence variants was judged likely to be a technical artifact of the sequencing pipeline. In a later analysis, HLA-associated TCR beta chains were found to be more clonally expanded and to have lower generation probabilities than equally common non-associated chains. The only immune exposure information available for the cohort was CMV serostatus. Specific HLA alleles were associated with 15,000 to 20,000 TCR beta sequences at a false discovery rate of 0.05 in a later analysis. Compared with the roughly 670-donor mean, donors in an Asian-associated ancestry cluster had fewer N-insertions in productive TCRs, according to a later genetic analysis. Correlated functional status among segregating V segments might reflect linkage disequilibrium, but an unknown experimental factor could not be ruled out.

CDR1 and CDR2 were assigned from the germline V gene (reference sequence) as LNHNV and YYDKDF. V is pared back by 2 bases and J by 2 bases, with 12 bases lying between the germline termini. Including cysteine and phenylalanine, the CDR3 has 16 amino acids. The retained sequence is limited to the CDR3, 48 bases, with the frame set at the first base. This chain joins TRBV15 to TRBJ1-4; D gene: possibly TRBD1, on 5 matching bases. The TCR sequence derives from a young man in good health and CMV-seropositive. Input material: PBMCs. The sequenced DNA: TGTGCCACCAGCAGATCTTGGGGGGTCACTAATGAAAAACTGTTTTTT. Translated, it reads CATSRSWGVTNEKLFF. Joined to the reference TRBV15 and TRBJ1-4 proteins, this CDR3 gives the full variable domain: DAMVIQNPRYQVTQFGKPVTLSCSQTLNHNVMYWYQQKSSQAPKLLFHYYDKDFNNEADTPDNFQSRRPNTSFCFLDIRSPGLGDTAMYLCATSRSWGVTNEKLFFGSGTQLSVL.